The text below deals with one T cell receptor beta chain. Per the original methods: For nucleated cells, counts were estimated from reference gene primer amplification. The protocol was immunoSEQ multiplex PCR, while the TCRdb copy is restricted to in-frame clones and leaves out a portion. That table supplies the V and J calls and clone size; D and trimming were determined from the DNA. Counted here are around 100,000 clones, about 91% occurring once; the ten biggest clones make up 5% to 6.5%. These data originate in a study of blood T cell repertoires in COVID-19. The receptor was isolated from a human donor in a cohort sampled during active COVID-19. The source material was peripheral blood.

The DNA for the CDR3 is TGTGCCAGCAGCTTGGTTGGGAGTGGGGAGTACTTC. It specifies CASSLVGSGEYF. This chain links TRBV7-9 with TRBJ2-7, with D perhaps matching TRBD2 (5 bases). Germline loops: CDR1 SEHNR, CDR2 FQNEAQ (reference sequence). The V end lost 3 bases, the J end lost 11 bases, and 14 bases lay between the germline ends. The length of the CDR3 is 12 residues.